This entry features one T cell receptor beta chain sequence. Authors' methods: Amplification from reference gene primers served as the basis for estimated nucleated cell counts. Assay: immunoSEQ multiplex PCR; the TCRdb copy retains only in-frame clones and omits some. The V and J calls and the clone size are those of that table, but D and trimming were determined from the DNA. Among around 270,000 clones listed, 80% to 90% were seen once. This CDR3 region has 13 residues. Germline CDR1 reads SGHRS; CDR2 reads YFSETQ. Trimming pared 1 base from V and 10 bases from J, leaving 12 bases between. The entry originates in a study of blood T cell repertoires in COVID-19. The wider study: COVID-19 samples, acute and convalescent, were from the United States, Italy and Spain. PBMCs, B-cell-depleted T cells, or T cells were the source of the cDNA or gDNA that made up the material.

V and J are TRBV5-1 and TRBJ1-5; D perhaps matches TRBD1 (6 bases). Sequencing was done on a sample of peripheral blood. This TCR derives from a man aged 35-49 years with acute or convalescent COVID-19. CDR3 in amino acids: CASSLQGSQPQHF. The CDR3 DNA reads as TGCGCCAGCAGCTTGCAGGGGAGTCAACCCCAGCATTTT.